Below, one TCR beta chain is given with its context. The sample is drawn from a study of shared clonotypes between healthy human individuals. The donor population consisted of healthy HIV-negative adults with no recent acute infections or vaccinations. Each subset's genomic DNA was split evenly across several immunoSEQ plates. The protocol was immunoSEQ multiplex PCR, while the TCRdb copy is restricted to in-frame clones and leaves out a portion. The table shows approximately 1.5 million clones, with 95% to 99% occurring only once. The TCR was taken from a man aged 30-40 years in good health. The sample comprised naive CD4+ T cells sorted from blood. Subset noted: CD45RA+ positively selected.

The CDR3 region has the DNA TGTGCCAGCAGTTCCGGGACTAGCGGGAGGGCCTTTGAGCAGTTCTTC. This sequence encodes CASSSGTSGRAFEQFF. The gene calls are TRBV6-4 and TRBJ2-1; 16 nucleotides agree with TRBD2. Trimming at V came to 5 bases and at J to 9 bases, leaving 7 bases not matched to a gene. The germline V gene has CDR1 MRHNA and CDR2 SNTAGT. This CDR3 spans 16 amino acids.